These 13 T cell receptor beta chains were sequenced from one sample in a study of cytomegalovirus exposure and HLA in healthy donors. Amplification used 60 Vbeta primers and 13 Jbeta primers. Sequencing used immunoSEQ multiplex PCR; TCRdb keeps in-frame clones, though not all of them. This sample has 85,000 to 90,000 clones, with around 76% found just once. The sequenced sample was PBMCs. These receptor sequences come from a man younger than 45 in good health and CMV-seropositive.

The chain is built from TRBV30 and TRBJ1-1; tentative D call: TRBD1 (5 bases). The germline gives CDR1 GTSNPN, CDR2 SVGIG (reference sequence). The ends were cut back, 0 bases at V and 5 bases at J, with 16 bases in the middle. This CDR3 has 15 residues. CDR3 sequence: CAWSVQWGGGTEAFF. DNA for the CDR3: TGTGCCTGGAGTGTACAGTGGGGGGGTGGGACTGAAGCTTTCTTT. Combining the CDR3 with reference TRBV30 and TRBJ1-1 gives the whole variable domain SQTIHQWPATLVQPVGSPLSLECTVEGTSNPNLYWYRQAAGRGLQLLFYSVGIGQISSEVPQNLSASRPQDRQFILSSKKLLLSDSGFYLCAWSVQWGGGTEAFFGQGTRLTVV.

J is TRBJ1-1 and V is TRBV7-2; the match to TRBD1 covers 7 bases. After removal of 0 bases from V and 3 bases from J, the junction contained 7 bases not matched to a gene. CDR3 length equals 16 residues. CDR1 is SGHTA, CDR2 FQGNSA, per germline. DNA for the CDR3: TGTGCCAGCAGCTTAGCTGGTGGCAGGGGGGACACTGAAGCTTTCTTT. Its translation is CASSLAGGRGDTEAFF.

The chain joins TRBV6-1 to TRBJ2-7, with 8 bases that match TRBD2. CDR1 and CDR2 (germline): MNHNS, SASEGT. J lost 4 bases, V lost 11 bases, and 1 base had no gene match. This CDR3 comprises 10 residues. For the CDR3, the DNA is TGTGCCGCGGGGGGTTACGAGCAGTACTTC. It encodes CAAGGYEQYF.

The chain has TRBV9 and TRBJ2-7; TRBD2 is a possible D gene (7 bases). The CDR3 is made up of 15 amino acids. V was pared by 0 bases and J by 3 bases, with 13 bases between. The germline CDR1 and CDR2 sequences are SGDLS and YYNGEE. CDR3 sequence (DNA): TGTGCCAGCAGCGTAGAAGGGGGGGTAGGCTACGAGCAGTACTTC. Translating gives CASSVEGGVGYEQYF.

The chain uses TRBV5-6 and TRBJ2-7, with D perhaps matching TRBD1 (5 bases). The CDR3 spans 14 residues. CDR1 and CDR2 from the germline V gene are SGHDT and YYEEEE. V was shortened by 1 base and J by 3 bases, with 11 bases between the two germline ends. The CDR3 bases are TGTGCCAGCAGCTTGAATGCAGGGAACTACGAGCAGTACTTC. This codes for CASSLNAGNYEQYF. Looking up the rest from reference TRBV5-6 and TRBJ2-7 gives the full variable domain: DAGVTQSPTHLIKTRGQQVTLRCSPKSGHDTVSWYQQALGQGPQFIFQYYEEEERQRGNFPDRFSGHQFPNYSSELNVNALLLGDSALYLCASSLNAGNYEQYFGPGTRLTVT.

This clone has only a few counts. The chain has TRBV11-2 and TRBJ2-5; tentative D call: TRBD2 (6 bases). This CDR3 is 14 amino acids long. V was trimmed by 4 bases and J by 2 bases, leaving 11 bases between them. Germline CDR1 is SGHAT and CDR2 is FQNNGV. DNA of the CDR3: TGTGCCAGCAGCTCCCTTCGGGGGCAAGAGACCCAGTACTTC. This sequence encodes CASSSLRGQETQYF.

The V gene is TRBV29-1, the J gene TRBJ1-1, with D possibly being TRBD1 (6 bases). V was cut by 5 bases and J by 6 bases, with 13 bases left in between. Germline values: CDR1 SQVTM, CDR2 ANQGSEA. The CDR3 sequence is 12 residues long. The CDR3 spells CSVTGPGAEAFF. CDR3 nucleotide sequence: TGCAGCGTTACAGGGCCGGGCGCTGAAGCTTTCTTT. Based on the CDR3 plus reference TRBV29-1 and TRBJ1-1, the full variable domain is SAVISQKPSRDICQRGTSLTIQCQVDSQVTMMFWYRQQPGQSLTLIATANQGSEATYESGFVIDKFPISRPNLTFSTLTVSNMSPEDSSIYLCSVTGPGAEAFFGQGTRLTVV.

This clone has only a few counts. This chain uses TRBV2 with TRBJ1-5; D may be TRBD1 (5 bases). This CDR3 region has 15 residues. Germline V CDR1 and CDR2: SNHLY, FYNNEI. V lost 7 bases, J lost 0 bases, and 13 bases lay in between. CDR3 in DNA: TGTGCCAGCATCCGAGACAGATATAGCAATCAGCCCCAGCATTTT. Translated: CASIRDRYSNQPQHF.

The rearrangement joins TRBV5-4 to TRBJ2-5; no definite D call. CDR1 SGHNT and CDR2 YYREEE come from the germline V gene (reference sequence). The CDR3 runs to 15 residues. With 0 bases removed from V and 2 bases from J, the gap between germline ends came to 11 bases. Here the CDR3 DNA reads TGTGCCAGCAGCTTGGAATGGAGCCCACAAGAGACCCAGTACTTC. As protein: CASSLEWSPQETQYF.

This chain joins TRBV5-5 and TRBJ2-7; 7 bases are a match to TRBD2. V shed 4 bases and J 2 bases; nucleotides not matched to a gene: 9. CDR3 size: 15 residues. From germline, CDR1 is SGHKS and CDR2 YYEKEE (reference sequence). The CDR3 bases are TGTGCCAGCAGCACCCATAGCGGGCCTGCCTACGAGCAGTACTTC. Amino acid sequence: CASSTHSGPAYEQYF.

The J gene is TRBJ1-5, the V gene TRBV2, with 9 bases identical to TRBD1. V gave up 6 bases and J gave up 0 bases; unmatched junction bases: 6. The CDR3 loop spans 16 amino acids. Per germline, CDR1 SNHLY and CDR2 FYNNEI. The CDR3 DNA is TGTGCCAGCAGGGGACAGGGCCCTTTTAGCAATCAGCCCCAGCATTTT. Translation: CASRGQGPFSNQPQHF.

CDR3 in DNA: TGTGCCAGCAGTTTGGGCGGAGGGCCTAAGACCCAGTACTTC. Protein product: CASSLGGGPKTQYF. The V gene is TRBV27, the J gene TRBJ2-5, with a tentative D call TRBD2 (6 bases). Germline values: CDR1 MNHEY, CDR2 SMNVEV (reference sequence). V dropped 3 bases and J dropped 6 bases, with 14 bases sitting between them. This CDR3 is 14 amino acids long.

The chain joins TRBV7-9 to TRBJ1-4; 9 positions agree with TRBD1. V shed 3 bases and J 7 bases; nucleotides not matched to a gene: 3. CDR3 length: 14 residues. Germline V CDR1 and CDR2: SEHNR, FQNEAQ (reference sequence). The CDR3 here is CASSLVTGGEKLFF. For the CDR3, the DNA is TGTGCCAGCAGCTTGGTGACAGGGGGTGAAAAACTGTTTTTT.